The rows below give T cell receptor beta chains drawn from one sample of a study of T cell responses to AZD1222 COVID-19 vaccine. Profiling relied on immunoSEQ multiplex PCR, and the TCRdb table lists in-frame clones only, not all of them. The sample consists of 130,000 or so clones, about 90% of them appearing once. The sequencing here drew on peripheral blood, taken on day 0 of AZD1222 vaccination. These receptor sequences come from an adult in good health. CDR3s include the opening cysteine and the closing phenylalanine or tryptophan. D genes are given only for firm matches. Expanded clones get a size class; other rows say once, few or many, or leave the size out.

clone size	D gene	V gene	J gene	CDR3 protein	CDR3 DNA
-	-	TRBV11-2	TRBJ1-6	CASSLGSDYATYWGSPLHF	TGTGCCAGCAGCTTAGGGTCGGATTACGCTACCTACTGGGGTTCACCCCTCCACTTT
-	-	TRBV3-1/TRBV3-2	TRBJ1-2	CASSHNEGGPGGYTF	TGTGCCAGCAGCCATAATGAGGGGGGGCCCGGAGGCTACACCTTC
-	-	TRBV7-2	TRBJ1-2	CASSLSGLRGYTF	TGTGCCAGCAGCTTATCTGGGCTGAGGGGCTACACCTTC
-	-	TRBV18	TRBJ1-2	CASSPGGAYGYTF	TGTGCCAGCTCACCGGGAGGGGCTTATGGCTACACCTTC
-	TRBD1	TRBV12-3/TRBV12-4	TRBJ2-3	CASRRDRGHTQYF	TGTGCCAGCAGGCGGGACAGGGGACATACGCAGTATTTT
-	-	TRBV3-1/TRBV3-2	TRBJ1-1	CASSQAAGTEAFF	TGTGCCAGCAGCCAAGCGGCCGGCACTGAAGCTTTCTTT
-	-	TRBV18	TRBJ1-3	CASSPGGARSGNTIYF	TGTGCCAGCTCCCCGGGAGGGGCGCGTTCTGGAAACACCATATATTTT
once	-	TRBV9	TRBJ1-5	CASSVVSNQPQHF	TGTGCCAGCAGCGTAGTGTCGAATCAGCCCCAGCATTTT
-	TRBD1	TRBV5-4	TRBJ2-7	CATRQGAVYEQYF	TGTGCCACCCGACAGGGGGCGGTGTACGAGCAGTACTTC
-	TRBD1	TRBV6-5	TRBJ1-1	CASSMGTANTEAFF	TGTGCCAGCAGTATGGGGACAGCGAACACTGAAGCTTTCTTT
-	-	TRBV5-1	TRBJ2-1	CASSLLSSEQFF	TGCGCCAGCAGCTTGCTCTCTAGTGAGCAGTTCTTC
-	TRBD1	TRBV4-1	TRBJ1-1	CASSQALTGTGKSEAFF	TGCGCCAGCAGCCAAGCCCTAACCGGGACAGGGAAGTCTGAAGCTTTCTTT
-	-	TRBV7-8	TRBJ2-1	CASSFRVRRGLSHNEQFF	TGTGCCAGCAGCTTTCGGGTCAGGAGGGGACTTTCCCACAATGAGCAGTTCTTC